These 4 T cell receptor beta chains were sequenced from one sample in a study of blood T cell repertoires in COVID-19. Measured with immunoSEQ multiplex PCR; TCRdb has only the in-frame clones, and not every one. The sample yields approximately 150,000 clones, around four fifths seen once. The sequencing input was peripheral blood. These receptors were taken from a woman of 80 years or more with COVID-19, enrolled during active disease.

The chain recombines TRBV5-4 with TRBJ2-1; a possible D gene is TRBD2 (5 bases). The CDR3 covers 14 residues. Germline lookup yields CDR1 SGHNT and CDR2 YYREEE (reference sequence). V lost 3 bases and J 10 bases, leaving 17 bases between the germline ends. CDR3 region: CASSSRESGVEQFF. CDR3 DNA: TGTGCCAGCAGCTCACGGGAATCGGGTGTAGAGCAGTTCTTC.

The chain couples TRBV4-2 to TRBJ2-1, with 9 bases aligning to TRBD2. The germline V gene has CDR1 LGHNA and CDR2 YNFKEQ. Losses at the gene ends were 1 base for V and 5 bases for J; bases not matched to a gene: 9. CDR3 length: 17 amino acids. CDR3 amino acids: CASSQGQGGGANNEQFF. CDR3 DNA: TGTGCCAGCAGCCAAGGCCAGGGCGGGGGGGCAAACAATGAGCAGTTCTTC.

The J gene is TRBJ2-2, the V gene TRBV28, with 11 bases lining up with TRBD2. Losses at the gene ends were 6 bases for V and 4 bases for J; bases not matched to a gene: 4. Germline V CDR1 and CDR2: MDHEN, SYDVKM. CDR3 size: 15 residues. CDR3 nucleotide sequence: TGTGCCAGCAGCCGTAGCGGGAGGGCCACCGGGGAGCTGTTTTTT. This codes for CASSRSGRATGELFF.

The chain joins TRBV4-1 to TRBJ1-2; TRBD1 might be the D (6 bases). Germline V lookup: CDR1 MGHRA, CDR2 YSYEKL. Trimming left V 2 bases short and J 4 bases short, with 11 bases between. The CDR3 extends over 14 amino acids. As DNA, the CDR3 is TGCGCCAGCAGCCAAACGGCAGGGGTCTATGGCTACACCTTC. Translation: CASSQTAGVYGYTF.